This T cell receptor beta chain was recorded in a study of shared clonotypes between healthy human individuals. Germline lookup yields CDR1 SGHAT and CDR2 FQNNGV. The CDR3 runs 11 residues. Trimming took off 4 bases at V and 11 bases at J, with 10 bases between the two ends. Sequencing used immunoSEQ multiplex PCR; TCRdb keeps in-frame clones, though not all of them. The sample records 1.4 million or so clones, 98% to 99% being singletons. The J gene is TRBJ2-3, the V gene TRBV11-2; D assignment may be TRBD1 or TRBD2 (5 bases each). The source of this sequence is a man aged 25 to 40 in good health. The specimen sequenced was naive CD4+ T cells sorted from blood. Subset of the sample: CD45RA+ positively selected. The chain's CDR3 is CASSSSGGQYF. DNA for the CDR3: TGTGCCAGCAGCTCGAGTGGGGGGCAGTATTTT.